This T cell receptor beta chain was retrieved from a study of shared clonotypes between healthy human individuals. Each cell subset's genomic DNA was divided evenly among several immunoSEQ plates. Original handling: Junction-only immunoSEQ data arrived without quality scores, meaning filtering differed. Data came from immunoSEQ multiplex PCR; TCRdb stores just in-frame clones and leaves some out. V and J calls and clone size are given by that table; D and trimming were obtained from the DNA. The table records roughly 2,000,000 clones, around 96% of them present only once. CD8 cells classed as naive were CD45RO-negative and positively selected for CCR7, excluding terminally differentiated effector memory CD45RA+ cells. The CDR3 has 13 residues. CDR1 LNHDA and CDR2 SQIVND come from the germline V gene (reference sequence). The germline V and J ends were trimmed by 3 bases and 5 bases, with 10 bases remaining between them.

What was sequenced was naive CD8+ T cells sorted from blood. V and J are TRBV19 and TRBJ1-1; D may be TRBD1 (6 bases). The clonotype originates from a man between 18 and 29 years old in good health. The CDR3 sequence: CASSMVRGTEAFF. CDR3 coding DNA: TGTGCCAGTAGTATGGTGAGGGGGACTGAAGCTTTCTTT.